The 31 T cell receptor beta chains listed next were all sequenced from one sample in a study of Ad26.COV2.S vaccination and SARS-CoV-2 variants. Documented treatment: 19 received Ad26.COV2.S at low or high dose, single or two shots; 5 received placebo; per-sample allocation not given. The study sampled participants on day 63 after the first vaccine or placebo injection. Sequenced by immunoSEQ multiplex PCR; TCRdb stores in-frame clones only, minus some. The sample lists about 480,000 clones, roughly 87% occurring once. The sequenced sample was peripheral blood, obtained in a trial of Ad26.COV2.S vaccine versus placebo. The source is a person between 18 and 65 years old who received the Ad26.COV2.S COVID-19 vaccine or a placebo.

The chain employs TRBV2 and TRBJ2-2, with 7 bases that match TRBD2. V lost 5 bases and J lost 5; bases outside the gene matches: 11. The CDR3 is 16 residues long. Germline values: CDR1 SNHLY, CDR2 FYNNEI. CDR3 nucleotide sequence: TGTGCCAGCAGTTGGGGAGGGCTGGGATATACCGGGGAGCTGTTTTTT. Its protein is CASSWGGLGYTGELFF.

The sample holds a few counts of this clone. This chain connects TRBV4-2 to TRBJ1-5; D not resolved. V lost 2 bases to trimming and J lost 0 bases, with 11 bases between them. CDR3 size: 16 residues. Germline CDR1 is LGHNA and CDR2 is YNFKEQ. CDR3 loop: CASSQLEGHSNQPQHF. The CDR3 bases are TGTGCCAGCAGCCAATTGGAGGGTCATAGCAATCAGCCCCAGCATTTT.

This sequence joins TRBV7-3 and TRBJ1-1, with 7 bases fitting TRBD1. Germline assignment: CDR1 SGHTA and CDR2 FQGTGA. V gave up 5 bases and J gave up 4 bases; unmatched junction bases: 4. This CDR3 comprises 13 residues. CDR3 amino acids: CASSRQGGTEAFF. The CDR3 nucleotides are TGTGCCAGCAGCCGACAGGGTGGCACTGAAGCTTTCTTT.

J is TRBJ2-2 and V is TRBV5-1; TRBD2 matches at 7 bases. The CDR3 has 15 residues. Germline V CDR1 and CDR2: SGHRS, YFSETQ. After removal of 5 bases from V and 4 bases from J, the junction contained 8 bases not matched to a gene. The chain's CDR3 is CASSLRDYSTGELFF. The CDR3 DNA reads TGCGCCAGCAGTCTCCGGGACTACTCCACCGGGGAGCTGTTTTTT.

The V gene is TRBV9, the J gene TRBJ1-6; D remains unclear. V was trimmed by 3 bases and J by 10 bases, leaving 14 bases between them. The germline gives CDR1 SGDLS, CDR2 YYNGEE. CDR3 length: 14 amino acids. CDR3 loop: CASSARGEDSPLHF. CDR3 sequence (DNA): TGTGCCAGCAGCGCACGAGGAGAGGACTCACCCCTCCACTTT. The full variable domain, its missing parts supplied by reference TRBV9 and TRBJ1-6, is DSGVTQTPKHLITATGQRVTLRCSPRSGDLSVYWYQQSLDQGLQFLIQYYNGEERAKGNILERFSAQQFPDLHSELNLSSLELGDSALYFCASSARGEDSPLHFGNGTRLTVT.

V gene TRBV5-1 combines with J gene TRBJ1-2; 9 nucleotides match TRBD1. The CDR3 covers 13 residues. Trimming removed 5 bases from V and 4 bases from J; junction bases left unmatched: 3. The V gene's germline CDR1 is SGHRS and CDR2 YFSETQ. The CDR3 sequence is CASRPDRGYGYTF. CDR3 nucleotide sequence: TGCGCCAGCAGGCCGGACAGGGGCTATGGCTACACCTTC. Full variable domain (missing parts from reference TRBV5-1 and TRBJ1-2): KAGVTQTPRYLIKTRGQQVTLSCSPISGHRSVSWYQQTPGQGLQFLFEYFSETQRNKGNFPGRFSGRQFSNSRSEMNVSTLELGDSALYLCASRPDRGYGYTFGSGTRLTVV.

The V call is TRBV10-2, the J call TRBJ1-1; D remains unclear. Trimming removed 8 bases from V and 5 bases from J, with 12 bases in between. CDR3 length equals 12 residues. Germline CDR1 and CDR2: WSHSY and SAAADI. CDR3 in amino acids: CASQQSATEAFF. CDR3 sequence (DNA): TGCGCCAGCCAACAGTCGGCGACTGAAGCTTTCTTT.

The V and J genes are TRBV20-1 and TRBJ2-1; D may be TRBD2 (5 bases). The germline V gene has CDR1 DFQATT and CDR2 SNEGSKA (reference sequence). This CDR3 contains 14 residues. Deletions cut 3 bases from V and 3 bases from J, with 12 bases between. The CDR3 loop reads CSASKLVNYNEQFF. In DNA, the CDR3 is TGCAGTGCTAGTAAACTAGTGAACTACAATGAGCAGTTCTTC.

In nucleotides, the CDR3 is TGTGCCACCATCCGGGGGCGAATACGGCAGCCCCAGCATTTT. The encoded protein is CATIRGRIRQPQHF. The chain joins TRBV24-1 to TRBJ1-5, with D possibly being TRBD1 (6 bases). This CDR3 is 14 amino acids long. The V gene lost 8 bases and the J gene lost 7 bases, with 17 bases spanning the gap. Per germline, CDR1 KGHDR and CDR2 SFDVKD.

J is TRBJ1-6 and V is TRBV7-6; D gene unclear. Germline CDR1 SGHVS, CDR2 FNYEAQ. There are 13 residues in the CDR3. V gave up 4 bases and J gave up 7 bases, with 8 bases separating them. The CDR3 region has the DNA TGTGCCAGCAGCTCCGACGGCAATTCACCCCTCCACTTT. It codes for CASSSDGNSPLHF. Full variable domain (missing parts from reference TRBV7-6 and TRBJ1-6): GAGVSQSPRYKVTKRGQDVALRCDPISGHVSLYWYRQALGQGPEFLTYFNYEAQQDKSGLPNDRFSAERPEGSISTLTIQRTEQRDSAMYRCASSSDGNSPLHFGNGTRLTVT.

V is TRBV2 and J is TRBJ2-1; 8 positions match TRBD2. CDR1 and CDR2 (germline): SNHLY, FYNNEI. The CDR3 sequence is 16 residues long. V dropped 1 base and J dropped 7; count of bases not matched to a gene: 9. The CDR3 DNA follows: TGTGCCAGCAGTGAAGACCTACTAGCGGAAAGAAATGAGCAGTTCTTC. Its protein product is CASSEDLLAERNEQFF.

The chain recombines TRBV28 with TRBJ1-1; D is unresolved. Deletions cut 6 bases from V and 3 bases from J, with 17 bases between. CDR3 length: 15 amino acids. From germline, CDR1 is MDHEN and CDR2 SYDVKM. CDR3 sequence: CASRGSYELYTEAFF. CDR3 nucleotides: TGTGCCAGCAGAGGAAGCTACGAATTGTACACTGAAGCTTTCTTT.

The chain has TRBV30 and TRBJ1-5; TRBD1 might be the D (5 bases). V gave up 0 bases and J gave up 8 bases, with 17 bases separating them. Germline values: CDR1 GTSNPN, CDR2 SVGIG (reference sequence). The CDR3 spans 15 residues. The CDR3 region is CAWSVAGGVREPQHF. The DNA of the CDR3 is TGTGCCTGGAGTGTAGCTGGGGGGGTGCGGGAGCCCCAGCATTTT.

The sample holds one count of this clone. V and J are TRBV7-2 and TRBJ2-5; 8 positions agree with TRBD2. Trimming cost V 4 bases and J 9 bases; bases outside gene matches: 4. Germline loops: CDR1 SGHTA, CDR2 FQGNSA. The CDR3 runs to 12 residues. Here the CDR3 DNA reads TGTGCCAGCAGCTCGACGGGGGGGCCCCAGTACTTC. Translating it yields CASSSTGGPQYF.

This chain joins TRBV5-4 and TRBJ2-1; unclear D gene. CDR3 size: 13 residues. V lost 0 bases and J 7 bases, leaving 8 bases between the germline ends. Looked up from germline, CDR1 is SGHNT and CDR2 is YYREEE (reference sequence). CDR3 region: CASSLVGRNEQFF. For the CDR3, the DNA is TGTGCCAGCAGCTTGGTCGGGCGTAATGAGCAGTTCTTC.

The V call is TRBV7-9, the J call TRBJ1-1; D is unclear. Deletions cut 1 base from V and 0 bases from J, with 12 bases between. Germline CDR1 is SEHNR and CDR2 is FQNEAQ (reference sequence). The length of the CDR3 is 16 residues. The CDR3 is CASSLGAERMNTEAFF. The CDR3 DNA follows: TGTGCCAGCAGCTTAGGGGCCGAGAGGATGAACACTGAAGCTTTCTTT.

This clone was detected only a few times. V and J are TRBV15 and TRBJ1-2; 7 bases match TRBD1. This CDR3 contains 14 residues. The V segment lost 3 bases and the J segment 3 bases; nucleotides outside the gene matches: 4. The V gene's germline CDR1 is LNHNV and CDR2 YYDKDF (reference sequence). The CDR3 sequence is CATSRTGRDYGYTF. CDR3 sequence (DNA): TGTGCCACCAGCAGGACAGGGAGGGACTATGGCTACACCTTC.

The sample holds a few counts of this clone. The CDR3 here is CASSEAGGGGLNSPLHF. The CDR3, as DNA: TGTGCCAGCAGTGAAGCCGGAGGAGGGGGCCTGAATTCACCCCTCCACTTT. The gene calls are TRBV6-1 and TRBJ1-6; 7 positions match TRBD1. Trimming removed 0 bases from V and 7 bases from J; junction bases left unmatched: 9. The CDR3 runs to 17 residues. From germline, CDR1 is MNHNS and CDR2 SASEGT.

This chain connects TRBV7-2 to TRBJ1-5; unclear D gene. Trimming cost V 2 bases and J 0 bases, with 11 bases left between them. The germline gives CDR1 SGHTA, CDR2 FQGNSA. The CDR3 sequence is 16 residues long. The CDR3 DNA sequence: TGTGCCAGCAGCTTACCTCGGGTGTATAGCAATCAGCCCCAGCATTTT. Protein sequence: CASSLPRVYSNQPQHF.

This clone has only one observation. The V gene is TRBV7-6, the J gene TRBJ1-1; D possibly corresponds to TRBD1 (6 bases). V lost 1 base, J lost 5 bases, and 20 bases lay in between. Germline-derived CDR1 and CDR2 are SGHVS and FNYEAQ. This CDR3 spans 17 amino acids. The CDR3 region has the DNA TGTGCCAGCAGCTTAGTCCGAGCAGGGGCCGCAAATACTGAAGCTTTCTTT. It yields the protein CASSLVRAGAANTEAFF.

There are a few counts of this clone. Here the CDR3 DNA reads TGCGCCAGCAGCTTGGGTCCAGGGGGCGGGCAGCCCCAGCATTTT. Translation gives CASSLGPGGGQPQHF. The V gene is TRBV5-1, the J gene TRBJ1-5, with TRBD1 identical over 8 bases. V trimming: 0 bases; J trimming: 7 bases; junction bases outside the gene matches: 6. Germline values: CDR1 SGHRS, CDR2 YFSETQ. The length of the CDR3 is 15 residues.

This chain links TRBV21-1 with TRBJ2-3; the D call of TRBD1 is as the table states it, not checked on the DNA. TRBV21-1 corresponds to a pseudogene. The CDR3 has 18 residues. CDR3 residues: CASSKRGTRKTGTDTQYF. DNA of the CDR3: TGTGCCAGCAGCAAAAGGGGAACCAGGAAGACGGGCACAGATACGCAGTATTTT.

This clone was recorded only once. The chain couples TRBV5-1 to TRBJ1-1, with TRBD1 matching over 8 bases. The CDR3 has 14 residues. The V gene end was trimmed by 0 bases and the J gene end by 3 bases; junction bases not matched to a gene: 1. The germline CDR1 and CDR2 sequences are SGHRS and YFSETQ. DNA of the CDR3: TGCGCCAGCAGCTTGGGACAGGGGTACACTGAAGCTTTCTTT. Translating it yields CASSLGQGYTEAFF.

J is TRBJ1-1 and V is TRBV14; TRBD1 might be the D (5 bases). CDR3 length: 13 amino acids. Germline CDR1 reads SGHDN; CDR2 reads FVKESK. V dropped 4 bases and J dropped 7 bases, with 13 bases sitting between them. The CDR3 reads CASSPTRAGEAFF. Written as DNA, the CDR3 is TGTGCCAGCAGCCCGACCAGGGCTGGTGAAGCTTTCTTT.

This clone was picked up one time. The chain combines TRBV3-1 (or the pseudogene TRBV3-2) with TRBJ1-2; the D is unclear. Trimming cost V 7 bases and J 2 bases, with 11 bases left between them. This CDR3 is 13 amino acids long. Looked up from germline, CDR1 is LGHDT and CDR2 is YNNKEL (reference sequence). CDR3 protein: CASTRGYNYGYTF. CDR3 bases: TGTGCCAGCACTCGCGGATACAACTATGGCTACACCTTC.

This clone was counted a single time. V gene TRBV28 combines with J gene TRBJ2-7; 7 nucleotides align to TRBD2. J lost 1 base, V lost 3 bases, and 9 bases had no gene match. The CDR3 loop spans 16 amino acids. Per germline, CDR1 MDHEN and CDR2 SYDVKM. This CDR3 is CASSFTPREVSYEQYF. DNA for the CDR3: TGTGCCAGCAGTTTCACCCCCCGGGAGGTTTCCTACGAGCAGTACTTC.

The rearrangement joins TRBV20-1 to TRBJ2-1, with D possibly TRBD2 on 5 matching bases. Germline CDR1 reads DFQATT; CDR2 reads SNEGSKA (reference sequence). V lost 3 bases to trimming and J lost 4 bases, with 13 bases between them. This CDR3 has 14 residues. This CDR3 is CSASGVARYNEQFF. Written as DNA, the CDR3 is TGCAGTGCTAGTGGGGTAGCGAGGTACAATGAGCAGTTCTTC.

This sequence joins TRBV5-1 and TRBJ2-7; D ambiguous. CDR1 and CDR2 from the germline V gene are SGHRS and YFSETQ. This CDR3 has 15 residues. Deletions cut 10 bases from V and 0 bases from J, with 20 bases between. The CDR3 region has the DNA TGCGCCCACCCCAGGAGCAACTCAATCTCCTACGAGCAGTACTTC. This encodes CAHPRSNSISYEQYF.

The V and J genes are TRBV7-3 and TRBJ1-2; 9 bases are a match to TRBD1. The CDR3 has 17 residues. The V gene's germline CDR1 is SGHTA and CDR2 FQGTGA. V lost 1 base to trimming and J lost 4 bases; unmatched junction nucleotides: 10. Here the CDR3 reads CASSLNPGQGSLYGYTF. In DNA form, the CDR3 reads TGTGCCAGCAGCTTAAACCCCGGACAGGGGTCCCTCTATGGCTACACCTTC.

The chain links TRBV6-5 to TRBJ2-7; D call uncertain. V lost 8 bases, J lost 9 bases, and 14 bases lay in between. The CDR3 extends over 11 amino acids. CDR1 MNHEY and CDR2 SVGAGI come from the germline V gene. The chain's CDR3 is CASSLPRRQYF. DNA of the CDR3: TGTGCCAGCTCCCTCCCGCGAAGGCAGTACTTC.

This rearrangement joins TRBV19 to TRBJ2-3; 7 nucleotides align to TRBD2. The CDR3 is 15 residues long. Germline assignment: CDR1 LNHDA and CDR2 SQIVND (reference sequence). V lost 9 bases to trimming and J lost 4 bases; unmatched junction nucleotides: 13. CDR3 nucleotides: TGTGCCAGCAAGAGCGGGACTATTCAGGCAGATACGCAGTATTTT. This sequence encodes CASKSGTIQADTQYF.